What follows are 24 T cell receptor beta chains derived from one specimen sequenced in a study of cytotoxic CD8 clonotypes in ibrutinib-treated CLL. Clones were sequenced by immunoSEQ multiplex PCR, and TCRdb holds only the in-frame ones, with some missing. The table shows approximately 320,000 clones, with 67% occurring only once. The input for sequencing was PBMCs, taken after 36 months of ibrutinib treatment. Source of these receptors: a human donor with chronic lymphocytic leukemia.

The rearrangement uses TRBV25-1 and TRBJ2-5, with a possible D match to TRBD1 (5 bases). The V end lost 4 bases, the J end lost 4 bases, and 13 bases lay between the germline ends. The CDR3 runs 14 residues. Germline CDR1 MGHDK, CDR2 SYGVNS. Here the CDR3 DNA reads TGTGCCAGCAGTGGGGTAGGGGTGGTAGAGACCCAGTACTTC. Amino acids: CASSGVGVVETQYF. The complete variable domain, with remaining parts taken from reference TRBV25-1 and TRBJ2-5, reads EADIYQTPRYLVIGTGKKITLECSQTMGHDKMYWYQQDPGMELHLIHYSYGVNSTEKGDLSSESTVSRIRTEHFPLTLESARPSHTSQYLCASSGVGVVETQYFGPGTRLLVL.

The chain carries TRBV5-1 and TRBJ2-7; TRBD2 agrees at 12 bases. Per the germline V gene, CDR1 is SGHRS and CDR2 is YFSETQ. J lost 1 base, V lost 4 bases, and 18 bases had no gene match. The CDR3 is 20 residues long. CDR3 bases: TGCGCCAGCAGCAGGGGGGGCCTAGGACTAGCGGGAACGGCGTCCTACGAGCAGTACTTC. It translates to CASSRGGLGLAGTASYEQYF.

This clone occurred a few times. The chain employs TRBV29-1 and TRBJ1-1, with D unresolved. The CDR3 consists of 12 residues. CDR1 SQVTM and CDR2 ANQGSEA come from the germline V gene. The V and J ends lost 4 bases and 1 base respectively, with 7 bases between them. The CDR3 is CSVVVGNTEAFF. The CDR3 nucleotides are TGCAGCGTTGTTGTAGGGAACACTGAAGCTTTCTTT.

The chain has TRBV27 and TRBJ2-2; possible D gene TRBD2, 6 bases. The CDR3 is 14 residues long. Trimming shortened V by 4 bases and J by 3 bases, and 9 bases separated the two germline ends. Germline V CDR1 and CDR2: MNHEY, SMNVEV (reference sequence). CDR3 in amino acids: CASSSGLYTGELFF. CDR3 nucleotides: TGTGCCAGCAGTTCGGGACTCTACACCGGGGAGCTGTTTTTT.

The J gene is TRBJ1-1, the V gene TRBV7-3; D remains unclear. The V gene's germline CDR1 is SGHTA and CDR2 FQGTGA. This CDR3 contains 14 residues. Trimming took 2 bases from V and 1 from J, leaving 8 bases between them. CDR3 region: CASSLGYKNTEAFF. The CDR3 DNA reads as TGTGCCAGCAGCTTAGGCTACAAGAACACTGAAGCTTTCTTT.

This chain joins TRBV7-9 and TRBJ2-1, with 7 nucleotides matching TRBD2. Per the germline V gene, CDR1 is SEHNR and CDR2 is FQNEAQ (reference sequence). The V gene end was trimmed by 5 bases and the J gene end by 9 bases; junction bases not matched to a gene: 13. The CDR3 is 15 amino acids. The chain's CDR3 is CASSAGSGLPSEQFF. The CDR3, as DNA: TGTGCCAGCAGCGCCGGTAGCGGGCTCCCCAGTGAGCAGTTCTTC.

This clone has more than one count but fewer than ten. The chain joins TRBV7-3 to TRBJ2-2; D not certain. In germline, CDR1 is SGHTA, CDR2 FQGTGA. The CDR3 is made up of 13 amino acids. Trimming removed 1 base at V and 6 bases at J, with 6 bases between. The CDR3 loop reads CASSLRVAGELFF. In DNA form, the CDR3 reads TGTGCCAGCAGCTTAAGGGTTGCCGGGGAGCTGTTTTTT.

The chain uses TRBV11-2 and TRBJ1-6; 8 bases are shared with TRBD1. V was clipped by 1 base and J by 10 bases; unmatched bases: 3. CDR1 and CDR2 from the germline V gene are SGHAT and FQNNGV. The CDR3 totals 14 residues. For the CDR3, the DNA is TGTGCCAGCAGCTTAGCAGGGGGCACGTCACCCCTCCACTTT. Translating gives CASSLAGGTSPLHF.

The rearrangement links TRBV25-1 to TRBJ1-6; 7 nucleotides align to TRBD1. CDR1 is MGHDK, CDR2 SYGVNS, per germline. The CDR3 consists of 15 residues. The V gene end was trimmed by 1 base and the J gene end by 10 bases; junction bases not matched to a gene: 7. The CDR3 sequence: CASSESWGQLSPLHF. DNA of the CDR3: TGTGCCAGCAGTGAATCTTGGGGACAGCTATCACCCCTCCACTTT.

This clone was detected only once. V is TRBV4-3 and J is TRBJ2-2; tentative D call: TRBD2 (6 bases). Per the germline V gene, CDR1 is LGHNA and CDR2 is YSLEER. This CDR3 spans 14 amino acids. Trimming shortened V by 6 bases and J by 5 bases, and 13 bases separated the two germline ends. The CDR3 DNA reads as TGCGCCAGCAGGCGCATGGCGGGGACCGGGGAGCTGTTTTTT. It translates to CASRRMAGTGELFF.

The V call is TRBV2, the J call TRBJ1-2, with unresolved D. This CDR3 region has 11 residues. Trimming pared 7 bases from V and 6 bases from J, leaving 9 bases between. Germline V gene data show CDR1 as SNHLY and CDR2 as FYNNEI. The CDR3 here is CASMGSDGYTF. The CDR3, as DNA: TGTGCCAGCATGGGGTCCGATGGCTACACCTTC.

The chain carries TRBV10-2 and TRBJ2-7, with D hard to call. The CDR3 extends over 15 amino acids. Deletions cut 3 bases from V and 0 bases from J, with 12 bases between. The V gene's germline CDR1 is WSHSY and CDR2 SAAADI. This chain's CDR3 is CASSDPRVFSYEQYF. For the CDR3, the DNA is TGCGCCAGCAGTGACCCGCGTGTTTTCTCCTACGAGCAGTACTTC.

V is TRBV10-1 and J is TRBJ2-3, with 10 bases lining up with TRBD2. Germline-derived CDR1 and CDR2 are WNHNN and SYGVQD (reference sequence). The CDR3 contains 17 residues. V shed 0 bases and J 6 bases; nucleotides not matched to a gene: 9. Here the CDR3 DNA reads TGCGCCAGCAGTGAGTCTTGGCTAGCGGGGGTCCGGGATACGCAGTATTTT. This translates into CASSESWLAGVRDTQYF.

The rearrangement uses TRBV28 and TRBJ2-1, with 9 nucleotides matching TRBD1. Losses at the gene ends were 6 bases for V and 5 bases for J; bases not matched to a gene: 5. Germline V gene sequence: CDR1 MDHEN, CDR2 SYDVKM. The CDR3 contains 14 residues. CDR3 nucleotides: TGTGCCAGCAGGTCCGGGACAGGGAACAATGAGCAGTTCTTC. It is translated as CASRSGTGNNEQFF.

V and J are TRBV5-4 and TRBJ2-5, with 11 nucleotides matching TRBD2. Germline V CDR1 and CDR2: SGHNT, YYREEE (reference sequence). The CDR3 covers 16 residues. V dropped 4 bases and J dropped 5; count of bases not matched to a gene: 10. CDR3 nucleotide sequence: TGTGCCAGCAGCGCGGGACTAGCGGCGAGGGAGGAGACCCAGTACTTC. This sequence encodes CASSAGLAAREETQYF.

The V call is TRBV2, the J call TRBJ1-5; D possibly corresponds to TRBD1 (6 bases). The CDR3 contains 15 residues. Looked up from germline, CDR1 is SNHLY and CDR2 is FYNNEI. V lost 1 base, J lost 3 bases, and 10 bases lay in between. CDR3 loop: CASSEGRGPNQPQHF. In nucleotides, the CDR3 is TGTGCCAGCAGTGAAGGCAGGGGTCCCAATCAGCCCCAGCATTTT.

The CDR3 reads CASSVGQGLYNEQFF. The CDR3, as DNA: TGTGCCAGCAGTGTTGGACAGGGACTCTACAATGAGCAGTTCTTC. V and J are TRBV2 and TRBJ2-1; 8 bases are shared with TRBD1. The J segment lost 3 bases and the V segment lost 4 bases, leaving 5 bases of the junction unmatched. Germline V gene sequence: CDR1 SNHLY, CDR2 FYNNEI. The CDR3 totals 15 residues.

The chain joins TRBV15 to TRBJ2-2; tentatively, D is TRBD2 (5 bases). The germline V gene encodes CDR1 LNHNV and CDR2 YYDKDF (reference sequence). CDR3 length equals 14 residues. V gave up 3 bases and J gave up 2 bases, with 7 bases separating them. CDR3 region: CATSSRGNTGELFF. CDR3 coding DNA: TGTGCCACCAGCAGCCGGGGTAACACCGGGGAGCTGTTTTTT.

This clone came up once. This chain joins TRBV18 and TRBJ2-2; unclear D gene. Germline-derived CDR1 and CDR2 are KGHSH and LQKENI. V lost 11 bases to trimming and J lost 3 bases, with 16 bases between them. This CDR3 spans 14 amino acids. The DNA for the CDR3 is TGTGCCGTGACCCACGGTTTGGACACCGGGGAGCTGTTTTTT. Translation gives CAVTHGLDTGELFF.

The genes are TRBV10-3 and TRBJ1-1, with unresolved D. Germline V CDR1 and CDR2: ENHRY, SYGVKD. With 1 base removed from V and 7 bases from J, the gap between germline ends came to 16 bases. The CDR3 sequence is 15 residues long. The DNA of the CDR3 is TGTGCCATCAGTGAGTTTGGCGGCCCGATAATTGAAGCTTTCTTT. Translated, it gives CAISEFGGPIIEAFF.

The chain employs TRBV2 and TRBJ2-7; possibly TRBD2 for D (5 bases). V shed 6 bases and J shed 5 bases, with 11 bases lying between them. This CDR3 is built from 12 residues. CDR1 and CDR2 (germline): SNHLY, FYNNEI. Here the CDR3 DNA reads TGTGCCAGCAGACGTACTAGTGACGAGCAGTACTTC. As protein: CASRRTSDEQYF.

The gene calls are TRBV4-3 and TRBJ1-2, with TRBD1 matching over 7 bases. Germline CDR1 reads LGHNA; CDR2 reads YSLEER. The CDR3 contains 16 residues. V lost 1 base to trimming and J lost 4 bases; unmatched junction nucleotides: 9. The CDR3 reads CASSQGGYRGSYGYTF. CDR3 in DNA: TGCGCCAGCAGCCAAGGGGGATACAGGGGCAGCTATGGCTACACCTTC.

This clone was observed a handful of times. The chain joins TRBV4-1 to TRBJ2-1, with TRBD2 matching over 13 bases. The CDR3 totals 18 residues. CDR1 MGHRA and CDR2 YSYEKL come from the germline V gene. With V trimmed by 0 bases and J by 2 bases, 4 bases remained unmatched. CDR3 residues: CASSQELAGGPPYNEQFF. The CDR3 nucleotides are TGCGCCAGCAGCCAAGAACTAGCGGGAGGGCCGCCCTACAATGAGCAGTTCTTC.

The CDR3 DNA is TGTGCCAGCAGTTTCACTAGCGGGATTTTCCTCAACACAGATACGCAGTATTTT. It translates to CASSFTSGIFLNTDTQYF. The V gene is TRBV28, the J gene TRBJ2-3; 10 positions match TRBD2. Germline lookup yields CDR1 MDHEN and CDR2 SYDVKM. The CDR3 totals 18 residues. V lost 3 bases to trimming and J lost 2 bases; unmatched junction nucleotides: 11.